The source of this T cell receptor beta chain is a study of shared clonotypes between healthy human individuals. Only in-frame clones appear in the TCRdb table, and some are missing; sequencing was by immunoSEQ multiplex PCR. The table shows around 2.5 million clones, with under 95% occurring only once. The CDR3 totals 18 residues. Germline-derived CDR1 and CDR2 are WNHNN and SYGVQD (reference sequence). The ends lost 0 bases at V and 0 bases at J; junction bases unmatched: 9. Caucasian adults residing in Nashville, Tennessee made up all the donors. The genes are TRBV10-1 and TRBJ2-7; 9 nucleotides align to TRBD2. Material for sequencing was naive CD4+ T cells from PBMCs. Subset reported: CD45RA+ positively selected. The clonotype originates from a man aged 18 to 35 in good health. Some clones in this sample may be carry-over from other donors' samples. The CDR3 DNA reads TGCGCCAGCAGTGAGTCGAGGCTAGCGGGGCTTCCCTCCTACGAGCAGTACTTC. This sequence encodes CASSESRLAGLPSYEQYF.